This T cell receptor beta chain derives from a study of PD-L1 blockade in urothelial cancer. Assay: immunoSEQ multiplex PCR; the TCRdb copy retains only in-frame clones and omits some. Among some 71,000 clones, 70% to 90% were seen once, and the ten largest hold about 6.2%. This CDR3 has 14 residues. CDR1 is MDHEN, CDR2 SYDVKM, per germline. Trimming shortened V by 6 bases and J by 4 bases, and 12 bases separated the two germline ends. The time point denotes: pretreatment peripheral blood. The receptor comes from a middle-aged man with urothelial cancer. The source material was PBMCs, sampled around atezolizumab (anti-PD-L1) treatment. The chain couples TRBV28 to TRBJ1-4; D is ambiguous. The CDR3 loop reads CASRSGSYNEKLFF. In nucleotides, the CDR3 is TGTGCCAGCAGGTCCGGGTCTTATAATGAAAAACTGTTTTTT. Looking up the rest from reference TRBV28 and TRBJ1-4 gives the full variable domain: DVKVTQSSRYLVKRTGEKVFLECVQDMDHENMFWYRQDPGLGLRLIYFSYDVKMKEKGDIPEGYSVSREKKERFSLILESASTNQTSMYLCASRSGSYNEKLFFGSGTQLSVL.